The following is a T cell receptor beta chain sequence with its context. Its antigen is currently not known. Within one base of it there is no much larger clone, and no base qualities were kept. Using the deep immunoSEQ assay, TCR CDR3 regions were amplified from genomic DNA by multiplex PCR. Genomic DNA extracted from each cell subset was distributed evenly over all wells of several immunoSEQ 96-well plates, and each plate served as one replicate. Each replicate PCR for sorted subsets received around 200 ng genomic DNA, equal to 28,000 or so T cell genomes. Purified libraries were measured with a Qubit 3.0 fluorometer, size-checked on a Bioanalyzer 2100, and measured again with the KAPA Library Quantification kit. Every immunoSEQ 96-well plate was sequenced on a dedicated single-read 150-cycle Illumina NextSeq 550 flow cell. The paper's data handling went like this. The immunoSEQ output contained only junctional sequences without quality scores, so filtering could not match that applied to full-length reads. To assign V/J genes and CDR3, sequences were annotated against IMGT germline references using PyIR, a Python wrapper for IgBLAST v1.9. Any read was removed if the V/J assignment was weak (E-value above 1e-6), the CDR3 was missing, or the read contained stop codons, out-of-frame junctions, or ambiguous translated residues. V3J clonotypes were defined as sequences sharing the same inferred V gene, J gene, and CDR3 amino acid sequence. The percentage overlap between two repertoires was calculated by dividing the number of shared unique clonotypes by the size of the smaller repertoire. Repertoire richness was assessed with RTK rarefaction, the Chao1 estimator, and Recon v2.1 estimates of unobserved clonotypes. Generation probabilities were computed with OLGA for all TCRbeta clonotypes obtained by the gDNA method from a few donors. The table comes from immuneACCESS by way of TCRdb, which keeps in-frame sequences with V and J called. Part of the clones is missing from these tables; in studies checked, under half for an unresolved V gene and the rest for unknown reasons. The V and J calls and the clone size are those of that table, but D and trimming were determined from the DNA. The sample profile shows 2,500,000 or so clones; 90% to 95% of them were found once. The top ten hold roughly 0.14% of the sample.

This sample stems from a study of shared clonotypes between healthy human individuals (dated by TCRdb to 2018 to 2021). Background for the entire study: A couple of women and a few men aged 18 to 49 years were included in the cohort. Per donor, three plates each were used for CD4 naive and CD4 memory, two for CD8 naive, and one for CD8 memory. To increase sequencing depth and limit assay-specific biases, TCR repertoire library preparation and sequencing were carried out by different laboratories using diverse techniques. Per donor, leukapheresis produced somewhere between about 0.94 and 9 billion PBMCs. To estimate repertoire size and how much clonotypes are shared between individuals, the study performed deep sequencing of blood TCR repertoires from roughly five healthy adults.

V loses 0 bases of germline sequence and J loses 6 bases, and the interval between the two ends is 9 bases. CDR1 and CDR2 (LNHNV, YYDKDF) derive from the germline V gene (reference sequence). Spanning cysteine to phenylalanine, the CDR3 consists of 15 amino acids. Left in the record is the CDR3 DNA by itself, 45 bases read in frame from the first base. Overall study outcomes, separate from this receptor: Based on pairwise subsampling, the degree of clonotype sharing among donors was expected to be affected by sequencing depth. Sampling was limited to blood, and TCR repertoires in tissue likely differ from TCR repertoires in blood. Because the study included only a small number of donors, the genetic and exposure-history diversity represented was limited. Larger estimated clonotype richness was generally found for naive subsets than for memory subsets. Clonotypes shared by all four sorted-subset donors showed higher generation probabilities than non-shared clonotypes. Incomplete sequencing was indicated by rarefaction of sorted-subset datasets, despite the large sequencing depth. When a few donors were compared, the shared fraction of clonotypes was about 5.2% for naive CD4, about 4% for naive CD8, 2% to 2.5% for memory CD4, and around 0.37% for memory CD8.

The donors were healthy, HIV-negative adults who had no recently reported acute infections or vaccinations. Only Caucasian adults living in Nashville, Tennessee, USA were represented among the donors. CD4+ T cells were enriched by magnetic negative selection, after which naive cells were positively selected on CD45RA and the negative fraction was taken as the memory subset. After blood collection by leukapheresis, PBMCs were isolated using Ficoll-Histopaque density gradient centrifugation and then cryopreserved in the vapor phase of liquid nitrogen. Analytical flow cytometry was used to check the purity and quantity of each magnetically sorted T cell population. Genomic DNA was isolated from every sorted fraction and measured by UV absorbance on a Nanodrop 2000c.

The chain couples TRBV15 to TRBJ1-6; the D gene remains uncertain. This receptor was taken from a man aged 18 to 35 in good health. Input material: naive CD4+ T cells sorted from blood. The meaning of the sample's cell subset or site label: CD45RA+ positively selected. Here is the DNA: TGTGCCACCAGCAGAGAGGGAGTCGTTAATTCACCCCTCCACTTT. It encodes CATSREGVVNSPLHF.